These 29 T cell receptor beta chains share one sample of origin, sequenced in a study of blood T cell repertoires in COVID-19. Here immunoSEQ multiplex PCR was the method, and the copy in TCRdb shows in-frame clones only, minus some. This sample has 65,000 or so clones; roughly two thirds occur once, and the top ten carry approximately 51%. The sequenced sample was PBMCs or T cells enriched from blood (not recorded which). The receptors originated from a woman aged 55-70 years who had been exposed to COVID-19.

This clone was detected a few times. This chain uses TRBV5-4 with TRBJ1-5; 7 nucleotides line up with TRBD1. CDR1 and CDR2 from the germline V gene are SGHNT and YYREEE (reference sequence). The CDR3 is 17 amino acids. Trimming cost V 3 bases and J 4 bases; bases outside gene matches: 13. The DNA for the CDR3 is TGTGCCAGCAGCTCGCCTCCCGACAGGGAGGAGAATCAGCCCCAGCATTTT. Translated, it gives CASSSPPDREENQPQHF.

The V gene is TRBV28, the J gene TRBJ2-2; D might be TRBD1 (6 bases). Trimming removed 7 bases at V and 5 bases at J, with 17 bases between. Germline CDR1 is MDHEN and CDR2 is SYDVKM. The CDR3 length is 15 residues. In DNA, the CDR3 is TGTGCCAGCATCCCACAGGGAACTGGGACCGGGGAGCTGTTTTTT. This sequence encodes CASIPQGTGTGELFF.

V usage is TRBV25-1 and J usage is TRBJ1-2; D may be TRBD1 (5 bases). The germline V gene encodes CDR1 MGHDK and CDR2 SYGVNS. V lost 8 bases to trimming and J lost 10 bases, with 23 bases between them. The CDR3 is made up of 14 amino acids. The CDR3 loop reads CASVEPGRAGDYTF. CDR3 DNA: TGTGCCAGCGTCGAACCGGGACGAGCGGGTGACTACACCTTC.

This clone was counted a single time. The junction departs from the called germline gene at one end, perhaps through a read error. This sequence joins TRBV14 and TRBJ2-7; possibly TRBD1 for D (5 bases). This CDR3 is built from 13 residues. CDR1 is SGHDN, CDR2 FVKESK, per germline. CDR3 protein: CASSQVRVGEQYF. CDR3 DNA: TGTGCCAGCAGTCAAGTCAGGGTTGGGGAGCAGTACTTC.

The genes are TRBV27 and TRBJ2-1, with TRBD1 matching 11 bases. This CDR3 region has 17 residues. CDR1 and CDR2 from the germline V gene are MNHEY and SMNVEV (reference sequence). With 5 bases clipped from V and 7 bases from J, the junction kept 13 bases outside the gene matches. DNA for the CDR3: TGTGCCAGCAGTCCCCGCCCCGGGACAGGGGGTCAAAATGAGCAGTTCTTC. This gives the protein CASSPRPGTGGQNEQFF.

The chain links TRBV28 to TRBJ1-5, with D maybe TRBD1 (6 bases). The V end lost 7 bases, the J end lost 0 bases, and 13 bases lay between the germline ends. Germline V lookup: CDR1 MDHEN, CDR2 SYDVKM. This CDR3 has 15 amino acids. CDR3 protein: CASNKGGISNQPQHF. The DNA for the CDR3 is TGTGCCAGCAATAAAGGGGGTATTAGCAATCAGCCCCAGCATTTT.

CDR3 DNA: TGTGCCAGCAGTTTAGTGCAGGGGGTAAGAGAGGGCTACACCTTC. Its translation: CASSLVQGVREGYTF. The chain employs TRBV28 and TRBJ1-2; 7 bases fit TRBD1. This CDR3 has 15 amino acids. Looked up from germline, CDR1 is MDHEN and CDR2 is SYDVKM. The V segment lost 2 bases and the J segment 8 bases; nucleotides outside the gene matches: 11.

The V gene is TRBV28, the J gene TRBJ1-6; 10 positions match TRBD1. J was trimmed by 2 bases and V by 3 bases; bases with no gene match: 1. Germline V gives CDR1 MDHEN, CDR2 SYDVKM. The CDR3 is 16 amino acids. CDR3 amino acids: CASSFGTGAYNSPLHF. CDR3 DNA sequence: TGTGCCAGCAGTTTCGGGACAGGGGCCTATAATTCACCCCTCCACTTT.

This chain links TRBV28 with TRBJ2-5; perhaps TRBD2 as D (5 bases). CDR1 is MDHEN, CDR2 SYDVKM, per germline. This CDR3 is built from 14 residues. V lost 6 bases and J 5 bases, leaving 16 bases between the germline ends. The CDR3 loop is CASSLRSQRETQYF. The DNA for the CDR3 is TGTGCCAGCAGCCTAAGGAGCCAGCGGGAGACCCAGTACTTC.

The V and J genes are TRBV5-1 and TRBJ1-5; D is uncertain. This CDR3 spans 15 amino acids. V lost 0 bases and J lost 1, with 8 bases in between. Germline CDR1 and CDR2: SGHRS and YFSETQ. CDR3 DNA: TGCGCCAGCAGCTTGGCCCCAGGAAGCAATCAGCCCCAGCATTTT. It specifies CASSLAPGSNQPQHF.

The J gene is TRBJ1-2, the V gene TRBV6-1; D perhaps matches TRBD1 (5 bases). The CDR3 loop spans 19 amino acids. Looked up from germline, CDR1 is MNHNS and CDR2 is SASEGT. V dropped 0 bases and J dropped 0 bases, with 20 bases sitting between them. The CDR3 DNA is TGTGCCAGCAGTGAAGCGACAGTACAAAGCCGACGAGCTAACTATGGCTACACCTTC. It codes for CASSEATVQSRRANYGYTF.

CDR3 in DNA: TGTGCCAGCAGCAGAGGGCCTGGGCCTGGAAACACCATATATTTT. It yields the protein CASSRGPGPGNTIYF. J is TRBJ1-3 and V is TRBV7-6; D is unclear. CDR1 and CDR2 from the germline V gene are SGHVS and FNYEAQ. V shed 5 bases and J shed 2 bases, with 13 bases lying between them. The CDR3 is 15 residues long.

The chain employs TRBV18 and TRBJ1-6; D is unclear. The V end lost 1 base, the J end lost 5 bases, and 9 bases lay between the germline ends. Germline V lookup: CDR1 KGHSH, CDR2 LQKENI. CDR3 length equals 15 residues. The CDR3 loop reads CASSPRAADNSPLHF. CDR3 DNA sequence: TGTGCCAGCTCACCACGGGCAGCCGATAATTCACCCCTCCACTTT.

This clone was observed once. DNA for the CDR3: TGTGCCAGCAGACAGGGGGGATATGGCTACACCTTC. It is translated as CASRQGGYGYTF. The chain combines TRBV6-5 with TRBJ1-2, with 8 bases aligning to TRBD1. This CDR3 has 12 amino acids. V lost 6 bases and J lost 5; bases outside the gene matches: 2. The germline gives CDR1 MNHEY, CDR2 SVGAGI.

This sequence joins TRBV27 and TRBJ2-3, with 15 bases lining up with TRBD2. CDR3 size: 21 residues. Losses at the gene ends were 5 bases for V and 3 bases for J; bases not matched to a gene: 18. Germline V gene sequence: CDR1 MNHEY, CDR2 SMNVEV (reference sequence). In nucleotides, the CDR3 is TGTGCCAGCAGTAGGGAGACAGTGGGACTAGCGGGGGGCGTAAGGACAGATACGCAGTATTTT. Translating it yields CASSRETVGLAGGVRTDTQYF.

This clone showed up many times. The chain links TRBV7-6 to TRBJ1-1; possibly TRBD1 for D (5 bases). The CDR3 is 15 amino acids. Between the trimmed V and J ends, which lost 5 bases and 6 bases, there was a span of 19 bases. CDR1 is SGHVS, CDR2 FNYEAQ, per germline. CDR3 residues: CASSPWDGRGAEAFF. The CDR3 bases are TGTGCCAGCAGCCCTTGGGACGGGCGGGGCGCTGAAGCTTTCTTT.

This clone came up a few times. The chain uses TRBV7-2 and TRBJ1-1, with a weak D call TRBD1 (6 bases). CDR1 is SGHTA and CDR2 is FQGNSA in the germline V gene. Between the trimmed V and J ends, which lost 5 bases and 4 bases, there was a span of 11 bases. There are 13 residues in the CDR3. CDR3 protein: CASSEQQGTEAFF. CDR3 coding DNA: TGTGCCAGCAGCGAGCAACAGGGCACTGAAGCTTTCTTT. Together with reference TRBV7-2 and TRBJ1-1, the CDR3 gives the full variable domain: GAGVSQSPSNKVTEKGKDVELRCDPISGHTALYWYRQSLGQGLEFLIYFQGNSAPDKSGLPSDRFSAERTGGSVSTLTIQRTQQEDSAVYLCASSEQQGTEAFFGQGTRLTVV.

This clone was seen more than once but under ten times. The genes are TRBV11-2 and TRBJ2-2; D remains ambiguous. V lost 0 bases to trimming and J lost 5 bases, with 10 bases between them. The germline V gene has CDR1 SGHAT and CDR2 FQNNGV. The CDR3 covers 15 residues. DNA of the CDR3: TGTGCCAGCAGCTTAGATCTAAAGACTACCGGGGAGCTGTTTTTT. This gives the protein CASSLDLKTTGELFF.

The CDR3 sequence: CASSLRDFFSYEQYF. DNA of the CDR3: TGTGCCAGCAGCCTCCGGGACTTCTTCTCCTACGAGCAGTACTTC. The chain couples TRBV7-2 to TRBJ2-7; possibly TRBD2 for D (6 bases). CDR1 is SGHTA, CDR2 FQGNSA, per germline. Trimming cost V 5 bases and J 0 bases, with 14 bases left between them. The CDR3 sequence is 15 residues long.

The CDR3 sequence is CASSLGFAGGQETQYF. The CDR3 region has the DNA TGTGCCAGCAGCTTAGGGTTCGCGGGGGGCCAAGAGACCCAGTACTTC. The chain combines TRBV7-7 with TRBJ2-5; 8 nucleotides agree with TRBD2. The V gene's germline CDR1 is SSHAT and CDR2 FNYEAQ (reference sequence). Trimming cost V 1 base and J 1 base; bases outside gene matches: 5. The CDR3 runs to 16 residues.

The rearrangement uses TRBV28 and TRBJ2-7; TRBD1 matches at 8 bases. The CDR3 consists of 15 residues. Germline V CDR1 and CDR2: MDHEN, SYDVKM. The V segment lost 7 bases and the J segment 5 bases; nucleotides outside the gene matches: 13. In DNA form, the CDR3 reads TGTGCCAGCACCCCGGCCGGGACAGGCCCTCACGAGCAGTACTTC. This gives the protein CASTPAGTGPHEQYF.

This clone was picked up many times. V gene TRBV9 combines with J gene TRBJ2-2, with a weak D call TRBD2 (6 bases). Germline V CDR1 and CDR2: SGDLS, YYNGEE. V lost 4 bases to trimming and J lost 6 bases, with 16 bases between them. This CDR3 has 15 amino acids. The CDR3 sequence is CASSQRRGSAGELFF. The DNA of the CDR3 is TGTGCCAGCAGCCAAAGGAGGGGCTCGGCCGGGGAGCTGTTTTTT.

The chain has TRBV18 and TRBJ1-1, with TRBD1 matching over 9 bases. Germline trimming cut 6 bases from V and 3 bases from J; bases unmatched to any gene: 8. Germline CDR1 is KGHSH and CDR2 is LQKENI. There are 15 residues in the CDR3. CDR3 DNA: TGTGCCAGCTCGGTCACAGGGGGCACGGACACTGAAGCTTTCTTT. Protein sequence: CASSVTGGTDTEAFF.

The CDR3 region has the DNA TGTGCCAGCAGTTTGTTAGGACTACCCTACGAGCAGTACTTC. Protein sequence: CASSLLGLPYEQYF. V gene TRBV27 combines with J gene TRBJ2-7; D is perhaps TRBD2 (6 bases). The CDR3 loop spans 14 amino acids. V shed 3 bases and J shed 2 bases, with 11 bases lying between them. From germline, CDR1 is MNHEY and CDR2 SMNVEV (reference sequence).

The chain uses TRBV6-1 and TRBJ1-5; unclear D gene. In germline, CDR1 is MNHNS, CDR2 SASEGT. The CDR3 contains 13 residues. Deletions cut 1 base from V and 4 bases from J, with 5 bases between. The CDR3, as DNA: TGTGCCAGCAGTGAAGGGAGGAATCAGCCCCAGCATTTT. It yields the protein CASSEGRNQPQHF.

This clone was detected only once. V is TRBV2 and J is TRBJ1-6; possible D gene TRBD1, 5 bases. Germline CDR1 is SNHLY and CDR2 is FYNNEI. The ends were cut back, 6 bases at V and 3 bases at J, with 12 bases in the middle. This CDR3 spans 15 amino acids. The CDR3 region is CASRPPQGYNSPLHF. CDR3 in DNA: TGTGCCAGCAGGCCGCCTCAGGGCTATAATTCACCCCTCCACTTT.

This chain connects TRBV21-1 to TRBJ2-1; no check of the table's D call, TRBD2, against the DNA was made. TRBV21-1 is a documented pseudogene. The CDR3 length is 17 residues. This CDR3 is CASSREAGVTRHGEQFF. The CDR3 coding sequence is TGTGCCAGCAGCAGGGAAGCGGGGGTGACGCGTCACGGTGAGCAGTTCTTC.

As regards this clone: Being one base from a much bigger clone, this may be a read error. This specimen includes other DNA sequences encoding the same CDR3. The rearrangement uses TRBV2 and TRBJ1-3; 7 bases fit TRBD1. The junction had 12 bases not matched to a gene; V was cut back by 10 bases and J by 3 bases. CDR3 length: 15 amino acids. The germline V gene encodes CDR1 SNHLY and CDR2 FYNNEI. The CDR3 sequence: CATPAGGQDGNTIYF. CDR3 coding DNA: TGTGCCACCCCTGCCGGTGGACAGGATGGAAACACCATATATTTT.

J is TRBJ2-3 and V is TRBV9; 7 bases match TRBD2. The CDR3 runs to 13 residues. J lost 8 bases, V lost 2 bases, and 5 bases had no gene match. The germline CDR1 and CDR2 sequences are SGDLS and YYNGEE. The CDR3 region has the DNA TGTGCCAGCAGCGTTACCACGGGAGGTACGCAGTATTTT. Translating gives CASSVTTGGTQYF. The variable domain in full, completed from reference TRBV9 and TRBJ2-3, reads DSGVTQTPKHLITATGQRVTLRCSPRSGDLSVYWYQQSLDQGLQFLIQYYNGEERAKGNILERFSAQQFPDLHSELNLSSLELGDSALYFCASSVTTGGTQYFGPGTRLTVL.